This T cell receptor (beta chain) comes out of a study of blood T cell repertoires in COVID-19. Looking at the study overall: Spain, Italy and the United States supplied samples that represented acute and convalescent COVID-19.

Generated by immunoSEQ multiplex PCR, the TCRdb table keeps only in-frame clones and is missing some. The sample has hundreds of thousands of clones; around 82% are singletons. CDR1 is SGHRS, CDR2 YFSETQ, per germline. The CDR3 loop spans 14 amino acids. V was trimmed by 0 bases and J by 4 bases, leaving 8 bases between them. This sequence was found in a woman between 50 and 59 years old who had recovered from COVID-19. V gene TRBV5-1 combines with J gene TRBJ1-5; D remains ambiguous. Sequencing was performed on peripheral blood. CDR3 nucleotides: TGCGCCAGCAGCTTGGACTTCAGGAATCAGCCCCAGCATTTT. It translates to CASSLDFRNQPQHF.